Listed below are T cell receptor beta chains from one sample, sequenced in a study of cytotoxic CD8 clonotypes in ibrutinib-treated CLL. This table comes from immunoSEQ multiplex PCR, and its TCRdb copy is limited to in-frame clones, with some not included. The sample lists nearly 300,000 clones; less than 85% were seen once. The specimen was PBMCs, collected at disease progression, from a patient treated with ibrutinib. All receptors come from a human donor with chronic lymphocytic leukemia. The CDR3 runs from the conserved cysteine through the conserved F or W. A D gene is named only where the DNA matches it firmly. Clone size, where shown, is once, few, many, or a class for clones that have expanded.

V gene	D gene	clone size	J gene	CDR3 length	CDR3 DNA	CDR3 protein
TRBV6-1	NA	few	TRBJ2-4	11	TGTGCCAGCACCTCAGGGGTCATTCAGTACTTC	CASTSGVIQYF
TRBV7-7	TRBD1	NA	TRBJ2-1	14	TGTGCCAGCAGCTTAGGGACAGGGAACAATGAGCAGTTCTTC	CASSLGTGNNEQFF
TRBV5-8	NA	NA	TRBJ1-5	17	TGTGCCGGACGTCCGGGGAGTCGTCCGGTGGGTGGTCAGCCCCAGCATTTT	CAGRPGSRPVGGQPQHF
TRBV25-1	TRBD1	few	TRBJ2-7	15	TGTGCCAGCAGTGAAGCTTGGACAGGGGGCTACGAGCAGTACTTC	CASSEAWTGGYEQYF
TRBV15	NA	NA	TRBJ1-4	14	TGTGCCACCAGCAGAGTTCAGGTTAATGAAAAACTGTTTTTT	CATSRVQVNEKLFF
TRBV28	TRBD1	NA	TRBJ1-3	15	TGTGCCAGCAGGGGACAGGGGGTGGGAGGAAACACCATATATTTT	CASRGQGVGGNTIYF
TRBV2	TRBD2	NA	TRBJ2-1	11	TGTGCCAGCAGTGAAGGACTAGCGGGGTTCTTC	CASSEGLAGFF
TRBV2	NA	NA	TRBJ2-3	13	TGTGCCAGCAGTGTTTTACCGCGGGATACGCAGTATTTT	CASSVLPRDTQYF
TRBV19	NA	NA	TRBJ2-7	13	TGTGCCAGTAGTGTAGCACGAAGATACGAGCAGTACTTC	CASSVARRYEQYF
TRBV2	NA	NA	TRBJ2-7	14	TGTGCCAGCACCTTACTCGGACAGCCCTACGAGCAGTACTTC	CASTLLGQPYEQYF
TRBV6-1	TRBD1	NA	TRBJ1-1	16	TGTGCCAGCAGTGCCCAGGACAGGGGGATTGACACTGAAGCTTTCTTT	CASSAQDRGIDTEAFF
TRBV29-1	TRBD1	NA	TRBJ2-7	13	TGCAGCGTTGCCCCTGGACAGGGGCCCGAGCAGTACTTC	CSVAPGQGPEQYF
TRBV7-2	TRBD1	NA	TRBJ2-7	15	TGTGCCAGCAGCAGTCCCGGGACAGGGCTTTGGGAGCAGTACTTC	CASSSPGTGLWEQYF
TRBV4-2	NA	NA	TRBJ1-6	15	TGTGCCAGCAGCCAACTCTGGGACTATAATTCACCCCTCCACTTT	CASSQLWDYNSPLHF
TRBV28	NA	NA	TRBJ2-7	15	TGTGCCAGCAGTTTAATCACGACTAGGCCCTACGAGCAGTACTTC	CASSLITTRPYEQYF
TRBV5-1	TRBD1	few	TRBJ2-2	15	TGCGCCAGCAGAGGACAGGGGGCCAGCACCGGGGAGCTGTTTTTT	CASRGQGASTGELFF
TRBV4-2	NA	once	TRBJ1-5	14	TGTGCCAGCAGCGCTACAGAGAGGGATCAGCCCCAGCATTTT	CASSATERDQPQHF
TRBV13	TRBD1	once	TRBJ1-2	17	TGTGCCAGCAGCTTAGGCCGGACAGGGAATAGTAAGCGGGGCTACACCTTC	CASSLGRTGNSKRGYTF
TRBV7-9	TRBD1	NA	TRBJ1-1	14	TGTGCCAGCAGCTCAAACAGGGGTAACACTGAAGCTTTCTTT	CASSSNRGNTEAFF
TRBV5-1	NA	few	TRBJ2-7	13	TGCGCCAGCAGCTTGGTTGGTTCCTACGAGCAGTACTTC	CASSLVGSYEQYF
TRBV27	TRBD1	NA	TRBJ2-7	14	TGTGCCAGCAGTTCCAGGGGGTACGATTACGAGCAGTACTTC	CASSSRGYDYEQYF
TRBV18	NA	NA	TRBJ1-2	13	TGTGCCAGCTCACCATCTATGGAGGGTGGCTACACCTTC	CASSPSMEGGYTF
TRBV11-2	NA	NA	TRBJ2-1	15	TGTGCCAGCAGTTCACTGCTTCCCCCGGGGCGCGAGCAGTTCTTC	CASSSLLPPGREQFF
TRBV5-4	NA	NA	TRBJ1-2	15	TGTGCCAGCAGCCACCTTGGACAGCAGAGCTATGGCTACACCTTC	CASSHLGQQSYGYTF
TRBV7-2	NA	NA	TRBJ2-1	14	TGTGCCAGCAGCTTGCAGGGAAGCTACAATGAGCAGTTCTTC	CASSLQGSYNEQFF
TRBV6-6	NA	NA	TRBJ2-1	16	TGTGCCAGCAGTTACTCGATATTTCAGACCTACAATGAGCAGTTCTTC	CASSYSIFQTYNEQFF
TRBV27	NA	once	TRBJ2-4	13	TGTGCCAGCAGGCCCGAAGCCAAAAACATTCAGTACTTC	CASRPEAKNIQYF
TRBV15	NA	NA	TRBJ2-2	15	TGTGCCACCGGAGGGACGACAGGGACGGGCGGGGAGCTGTTTTTT	CATGGTTGTGGELFF
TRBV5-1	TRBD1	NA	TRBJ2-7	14	TGCGCCAGCAGCTTGAGGGGACAGTTCTACGAGCAGTACTTC	CASSLRGQFYEQYF
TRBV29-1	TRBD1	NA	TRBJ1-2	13	TGCAGCGCCTCATACAGGGGTTACTATGGCTACACCTTC	CSASYRGYYGYTF
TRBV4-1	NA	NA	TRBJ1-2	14	TGCGCCAGCAGCCAAGGGACGGTAGTTAGGGGCTACACCTTC	CASSQGTVVRGYTF
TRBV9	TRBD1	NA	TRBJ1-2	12	TGTGCCACCAAGGACAGGGCCGCGGGCTACACCTTC	CATKDRAAGYTF
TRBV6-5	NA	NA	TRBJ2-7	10	TGTGCCAACATGGCGGGCGAGCAGTACTTC	CANMAGEQYF
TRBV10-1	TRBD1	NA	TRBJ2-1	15	TGCGCCAGCAGTGCCTTAGACAGGGCCTACAATGAGCAGTTCTTC	CASSALDRAYNEQFF
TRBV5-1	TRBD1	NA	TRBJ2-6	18	TGCGCCAGCAGCTTGGTAGGAGGGACAGGGACTGGGGCCAACGTCCTGACTTTC	CASSLVGGTGTGANVLTF
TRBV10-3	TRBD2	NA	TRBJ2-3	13	TGTGCCATCGCGCGGGGGGGATCTGATACGCAGTATTTT	CAIARGGSDTQYF
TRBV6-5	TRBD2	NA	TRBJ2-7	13	TGTGCCAGCAGGAAGACTAGCACTTACGAGCAGTACTTC	CASRKTSTYEQYF
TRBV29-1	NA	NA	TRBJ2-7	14	TGCAGCGTTGAAGAAAGGGGGAGCTCCTACGAGCAGTACTTC	CSVEERGSSYEQYF
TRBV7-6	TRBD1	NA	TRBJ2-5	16	TGTGCCAGCAGCTTCCACAGGGGGTCACGGGAAGAGACCCAGTACTTC	CASSFHRGSREETQYF
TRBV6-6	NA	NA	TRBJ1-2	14	TGTGCCAGCAGTTACGGTCGGGGGGGATATGGCTACACCTTC	CASSYGRGGYGYTF
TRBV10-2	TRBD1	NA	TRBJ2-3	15	TGCGCCAGCAACCGGGACAGTCTCAGCACAGATACGCAGTATTTT	CASNRDSLSTDTQYF